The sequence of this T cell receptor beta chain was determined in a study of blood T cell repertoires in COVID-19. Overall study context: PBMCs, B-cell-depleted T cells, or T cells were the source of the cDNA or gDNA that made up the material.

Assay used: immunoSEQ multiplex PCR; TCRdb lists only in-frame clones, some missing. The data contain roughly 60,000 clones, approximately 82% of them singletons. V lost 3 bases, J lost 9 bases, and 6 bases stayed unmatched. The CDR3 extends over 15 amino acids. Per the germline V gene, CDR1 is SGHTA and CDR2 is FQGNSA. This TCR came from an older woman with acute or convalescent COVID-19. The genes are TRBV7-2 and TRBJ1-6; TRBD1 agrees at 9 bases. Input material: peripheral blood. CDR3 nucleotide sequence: TGTGCCAGCAGCTTCCTGGGACAGGGAAGTTCACCCCTCCACTTT. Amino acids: CASSFLGQGSSPLHF.